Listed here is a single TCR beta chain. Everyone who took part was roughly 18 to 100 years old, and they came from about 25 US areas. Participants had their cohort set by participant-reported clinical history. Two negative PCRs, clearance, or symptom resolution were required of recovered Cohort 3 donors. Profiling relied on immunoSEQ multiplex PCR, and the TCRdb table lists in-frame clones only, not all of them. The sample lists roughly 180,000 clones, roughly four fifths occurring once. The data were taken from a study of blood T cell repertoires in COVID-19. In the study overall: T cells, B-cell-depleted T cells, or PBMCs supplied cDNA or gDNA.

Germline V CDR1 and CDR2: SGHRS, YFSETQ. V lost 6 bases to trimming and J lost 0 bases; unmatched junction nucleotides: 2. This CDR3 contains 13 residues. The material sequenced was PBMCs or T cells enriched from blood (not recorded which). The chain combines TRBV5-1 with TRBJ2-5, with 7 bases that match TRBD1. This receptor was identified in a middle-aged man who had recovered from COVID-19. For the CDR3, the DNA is TGCGCCAGCACCGGGACAGACCAAGAGACCCAGTACTTC. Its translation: CASTGTDQETQYF.